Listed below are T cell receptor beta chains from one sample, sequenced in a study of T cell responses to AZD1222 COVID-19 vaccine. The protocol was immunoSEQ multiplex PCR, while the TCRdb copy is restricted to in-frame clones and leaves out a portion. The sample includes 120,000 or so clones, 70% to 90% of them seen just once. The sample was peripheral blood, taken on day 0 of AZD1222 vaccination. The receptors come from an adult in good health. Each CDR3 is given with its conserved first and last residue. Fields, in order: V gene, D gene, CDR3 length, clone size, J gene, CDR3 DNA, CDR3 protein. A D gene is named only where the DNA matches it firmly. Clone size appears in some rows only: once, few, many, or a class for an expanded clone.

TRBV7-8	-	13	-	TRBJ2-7	TGTGCCAGCAGCTCAAGGGTTAGTTACGAGCAGTACTTC	CASSSRVSYEQYF
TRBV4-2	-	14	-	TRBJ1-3	TGTGCCAGCAGCCAAGTCGGCGGTGGAAACACCATATATTTT	CASSQVGGGNTIYF
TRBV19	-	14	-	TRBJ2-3	TGTGCCAGTAGTACGGGACAACGCACAGATACGCAGTATTTT	CASSTGQRTDTQYF
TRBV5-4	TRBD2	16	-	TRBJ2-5	TGTGCCAGCAGCCCCCTGGGGAGGGGCGAGTCAGAGACCCAGTACTTC	CASSPLGRGESETQYF
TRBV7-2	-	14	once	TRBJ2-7	TGTGCCAGCAGCTTAGGTCGTACCCCCGGCGAGCAGTACTTC	CASSLGRTPGEQYF
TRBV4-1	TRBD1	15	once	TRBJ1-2	TGCGCCAGCAGCCCCCCACAGGGGGAGGACTATGGCTACACCTTC	CASSPPQGEDYGYTF
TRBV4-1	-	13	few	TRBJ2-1	TGCGCCAGCAGCCAAGAGAAGCACAGCGAGCAGTTCTTC	CASSQEKHSEQFF
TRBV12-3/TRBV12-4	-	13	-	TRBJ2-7	TGTGCCAGCAGTCCGGGACTGATCTACGAGCAGTACTTC	CASSPGLIYEQYF
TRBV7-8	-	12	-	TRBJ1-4	TGTGCCAGCAGCCCGCTCGGGCAGCAAGTGTTTTTT	CASSPLGQQVFF
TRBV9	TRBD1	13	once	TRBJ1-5	TGTGCCAGCAGCTTCAGGGGGAGTCAGCCCCAGCATTTT	CASSFRGSQPQHF
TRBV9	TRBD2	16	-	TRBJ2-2	TGTGCCAGCAGCGTAGCTAGACTAGCGATAACCGGGGAGCTGTTTTTT	CASSVARLAITGELFF
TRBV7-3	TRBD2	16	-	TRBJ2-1	TGTGCCAGCAGCTCTCAGGGGCTAGCGGGAGCGGGTGAGCAGTTCTTC	CASSSQGLAGAGEQFF
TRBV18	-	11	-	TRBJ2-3	TGTGCCGGAAAAGACACAGATACGCAGTATTTT	CAGKDTDTQYF
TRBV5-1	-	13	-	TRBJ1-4	TGCGCCAGCAGCTTGAGAGAAAATGAAAAACTGTTTTTT	CASSLRENEKLFF
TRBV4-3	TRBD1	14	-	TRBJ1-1	TGCGCCAGCAGCCCGGGGACAGGGGACCCTGAAGCTTTCTTT	CASSPGTGDPEAFF
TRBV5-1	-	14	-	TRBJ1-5	TGCGCCAGCAGCTTGGAGGTGGGCGATCAGCCCCAGCATTTT	CASSLEVGDQPQHF
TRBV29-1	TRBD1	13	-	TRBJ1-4	TGCAGCGCAACCGGGACAGGAAATGAAAAACTGTTTTTT	CSATGTGNEKLFF
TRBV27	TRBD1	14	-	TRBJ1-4	TGTGCCAGCAGTTCCCGACAGGGAGTTGAAAAACTGTTTTTT	CASSSRQGVEKLFF
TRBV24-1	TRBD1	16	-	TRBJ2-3	TGTGCCACCAGTGATCAGGGACAGGGGAAGCCAGATACGCAGTATTTT	CATSDQGQGKPDTQYF
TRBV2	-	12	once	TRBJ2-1	TGTGCCAGCAACGAGAGGCGCAATGAGCAGTTCTTC	CASNERRNEQFF
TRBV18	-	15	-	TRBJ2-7	TGTGCCAGCTCACCTCAAGGGGACCCACAATACGAGCAGTACTTC	CASSPQGDPQYEQYF
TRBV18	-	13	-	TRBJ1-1	TGTGCCAGCTCACCTCGGGAAGCGTCGAAAGCTTTCTTT	CASSPREASKAFF
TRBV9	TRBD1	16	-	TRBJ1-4	TGTGCCAGCAGCGTAGATGGGGCCAGGGGGAGTGAAAAACTGTTTTTT	CASSVDGARGSEKLFF
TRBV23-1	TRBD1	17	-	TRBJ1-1	TGCGCCAGCAGTCAAGCAGTGACCGGGACAGGGGGCACTGAAGCTTTCTTT	CASSQAVTGTGGTEAFF